This TCR beta chain was captured by sequencing in a study of beta chain features in type 1 diabetes. All of the isolated RNA was reverse transcribed, so expressed TCRB transcripts were sequenced. Repertoires were generated with immunoSEQ multiplex PCR, while TCRdb's copy carries only in-frame clones and drops some. The data show about 140,000 clones, 6.9% seen once. Study-wide points: Among all four CD4+ subsets, Type 1 diabetes patients had TCRB CDR3s that were moderately but significantly shorter. Among type 1 diabetes patients, VDJ junctions had fewer insertions and more deletions.

Stem cell-like memory, regulatory, central memory and naive CD4+ cells were sorted via CD45RO/CCR7/CD25/CD127/CD95/CD27. Sorted populations all had greater than 95% purity. This clone was recorded a few times. Its antigen remains unidentified. With V trimmed by 5 bases and J by 7 bases, 2 bases remained unmatched. The germline CDR1 and CDR2 sequences are GTSNPN and SVGIG (reference sequence). The CDR3 is made up of 12 amino acids. This clonotype was sampled from a woman under 40 in good health. Sequencing input: central memory CD4+ T cells from blood. This chain connects TRBV30 to TRBJ1-3, with TRBD1 identical over 10 bases. In DNA, the CDR3 is TGTGCCTGGGGGGACAGGGGTAACACCATATATTTT. It translates to CAWGDRGNTIYF.